The 16 T cell receptor beta chains in this list originate from one sample, sequenced in a study of T cell repertoires in cytomegalovirus infection. One entry per CDR3 protein results from TCRdb running MiXCR on the reads. Of some 100,000 distinct CDR3 sequences listed, around a quarter are singletons. The sample comprised CD8+ T cells from PBMCs. Receptors were obtained from a human donor in good health (CMV status not recorded). Some clones in this sample may be carry-over from other donors' samples.

This clonotype was observed a few times. This chain joins TRBV5-6 and TRBJ1-5, with TRBD1 matching 8 bases. This CDR3 has 12 residues. The V and J ends lost 4 bases and 7 bases, in that order; junction bases with no gene match: 1. CDR1 SGHDT and CDR2 YYEEEE come from the germline V gene. The CDR3 spells CASSGQGQPQHF. The CDR3 nucleotides are TGTGCCAGCAGCGGACAGGGACAGCCCCAGCATTTT.

V gene TRBV9 combines with J gene TRBJ2-1, with 12 nucleotides matching TRBD2. The CDR3 contains 14 residues. Germline CDR1 is SGDLS and CDR2 is YYNGEE. The junction had 1 base not matched to a gene; V was cut back by 3 bases and J by 6 bases. This CDR3 reads CASSASGRANEQFF. The CDR3, as DNA: TGTGCCAGCAGCGCTAGCGGGAGGGCCAATGAGCAGTTCTTC.

This clonotype was detected ten times or more. This CDR3 reads CASSLEVAPPYNEQFF. Here the CDR3 DNA reads TGTGCCAGCAGCTTAGAGGTAGCTCCTCCCTACAATGAGCAGTTCTTC. The V gene is TRBV7-2, the J gene TRBJ2-1; D unresolved. Germline CDR1 and CDR2: SGHTA and FQGNSA. Trimming stripped 1 base from V and 2 bases from J, with 12 bases between. The CDR3 loop spans 16 amino acids.

By frequency in the sample, this clonotype is medium-sized. The chain uses TRBV5-6 and TRBJ2-1; TRBD1 matches at 7 bases. CDR3 length equals 14 residues. Trimming at V came to 6 bases and at J to 9 bases, leaving 12 bases not matched to a gene. Germline V gives CDR1 SGHDT, CDR2 YYEEEE. The CDR3 sequence: CASNPGTARGEQFF. CDR3 nucleotide sequence: TGTGCCAGCAACCCTGGGACAGCGCGTGGTGAGCAGTTCTTC.

This rearrangement joins TRBV19 to TRBJ2-7; 8 bases line up with TRBD1. The CDR3 contains 15 residues. The germline CDR1 and CDR2 sequences are LNHDA and SQIVND (reference sequence). The junction had 5 bases not matched to a gene; V was cut back by 2 bases and J by 2 bases. CDR3 in amino acids: CASSISPTGAYEQYF. The CDR3 DNA follows: TGTGCCAGTAGTATATCCCCGACAGGGGCCTACGAGCAGTACTTC.

This chain connects TRBV19 to TRBJ2-1, with D maybe TRBD2 (6 bases). Germline CDR1 is LNHDA and CDR2 is SQIVND (reference sequence). V lost 1 base, J lost 7 bases, and 8 bases lay in between. This CDR3 is 13 amino acids long. The CDR3 protein is CASSIASENEQFF. The CDR3 DNA reads as TGTGCCAGTAGTATAGCTAGCGAGAATGAGCAGTTCTTC.

CDR3: CASSLEGGGARDTQYF. The CDR3 DNA reads as TGTGCCAGCAGCTTAGAGGGCGGGGGGGCTCGAGATACGCAGTATTTT. The chain recombines TRBV7-2 with TRBJ2-3; TRBD2 agrees at 9 bases. Trimming took 1 base from V and 5 from J; bases not matched to a gene: 7. From germline, CDR1 is SGHTA and CDR2 FQGNSA. The CDR3 has 16 residues.

This clonotype has a count of ten or more. DNA for the CDR3: TGTGCCACCAGTGATCCTCTGACTAGCGGGAGTAGCACAGATACGCAGTATTTT. Amino acid sequence: CATSDPLTSGSSTDTQYF. The chain uses TRBV24-1 and TRBJ2-3; 12 nucleotides agree with TRBD2. The J segment lost 0 bases and the V segment lost 3 bases, leaving 6 bases of the junction unmatched. The CDR3 is made up of 18 amino acids. Germline V gene lookup returns CDR1 KGHDR and CDR2 SFDVKD.

Worth noting for this clonotype: The junction departs from the called germline gene at one end, perhaps through a read error. The V and J genes are TRBV7-1 and TRBJ2-5, with unresolved D. TRBV7-1 is an ORF, with its function uncertain. This CDR3 is built from 12 residues. This CDR3 reads CASSSQTETRYF. In DNA, the CDR3 is TGTGCCAGCAGCTCCCAGACGGAGACCCGGTACTTC.

The CDR3 region has the DNA TGTGCCAGCAGTGCCGGGGTGTCCTACGAGCAGTACTTC. This encodes CASSAGVSYEQYF. The chain is built from TRBV27 and TRBJ2-7; D is possibly TRBD2 (5 bases). Looked up from germline, CDR1 is MNHEY and CDR2 is SMNVEV (reference sequence). The CDR3 totals 13 residues. Trimming shortened V by 5 bases and J by 1 base, and 9 bases separated the two germline ends.

This rearrangement joins TRBV12-3 or TRBV12-4 to TRBJ2-3; TRBD1 agrees at 7 bases. With V trimmed by 6 bases and J by 2 bases, 8 bases remained unmatched. There are 15 residues in the CDR3. This chain's CDR3 is CASSGTGESTDTQYF. CDR3 DNA sequence: TGTGCCAGCAGCGGTACAGGGGAATCCACAGATACGCAGTATTTT.

The rearrangement links TRBV5-1 to TRBJ1-2; maybe TRBD1 (6 bases). Trimming removed 3 bases at V and 3 bases at J, with 12 bases between. Germline V gene sequence: CDR1 SGHRS, CDR2 YFSETQ. The CDR3 totals 14 residues. The CDR3 loop reads CASSSGGWDYGYTF. The CDR3 bases are TGCGCCAGCAGCTCCGGGGGCTGGGACTATGGCTACACCTTC.

The chain is built from TRBV5-3 and TRBJ1-5, with D possibly being TRBD1 (5 bases). TRBV5-3 is treated as an ORF (open reading frame) with a function not yet certain. The V gene lost 8 bases and the J gene lost 6 bases, with 21 bases spanning the gap. This CDR3 has 15 residues. The CDR3 DNA sequence: TGTGCCAGCGAAGCTTGGGACGGGGGGATTCAGCCCCAGCATTTT. Encoded protein: CASEAWDGGIQPQHF.

This clonotype has a count of ten or more. The chain's CDR3 is CASSPGQGDGYTF. The CDR3 DNA sequence: TGTGCCAGCAGCCCCGGGCAAGGCGATGGCTACACCTTC. The V and J genes are TRBV7-2 and TRBJ1-2; no definite D call. Per germline, CDR1 SGHTA and CDR2 FQGNSA. The CDR3 loop spans 13 amino acids. Trimming pared 5 bases from V and 6 bases from J, leaving 13 bases between. The entire variable domain, with the rest obtained from reference TRBV7-2 and TRBJ1-2, is as follows: GAGVSQSPSNKVTEKGKDVELRCDPISGHTALYWYRQSLGQGLEFLIYFQGNSAPDKSGLPSDRFSAERTGGSVSTLTIQRTQQEDSAVYLCASSPGQGDGYTFGSGTRLTVV.

The chain combines TRBV14 with TRBJ1-6; a possible D gene is TRBD1 (5 bases). Germline CDR1 reads SGHDN; CDR2 reads FVKESK. Between the trimmed V and J ends, which lost 4 bases and 5 bases, there was a span of 12 bases. The CDR3 runs 15 residues. In nucleotides, the CDR3 is TGTGCCAGCAGCCCCCTGGGACCGCATAATTCACCCCTCCACTTT. Its translation is CASSPLGPHNSPLHF.

In its sample, this clonotype was seen a few times. The chain employs TRBV11-2 and TRBJ1-4, with D unresolved. V was cut by 3 bases and J by 6 bases, with 5 bases left in between. Germline V CDR1 and CDR2: SGHAT, FQNNGV. The CDR3 is 12 amino acids. CDR3 in amino acids: CASSFRDEKLFF. CDR3 in DNA: TGTGCCAGCAGCTTCCGGGATGAAAAACTGTTTTTT. The variable domain in full, completed from reference TRBV11-2 and TRBJ1-4, reads EAGVAQSPRYKIIEKRQSVAFWCNPISGHATLYWYQQILGQGPKLLIQFQNNGVVDDSQLPKDRFSAERLKGVDSTLKIQPAKLEDSAVYLCASSFRDEKLFFGSGTQLSVL.